The next 8 T cell receptor beta chains were all read from a single sample in a study of T-cell memory formation after mild COVID-19. TCRdb used MiXCR to reprocess the 5' RACE reads, holding one entry per CDR3 protein. The sample has roughly 250,000 distinct CDR3 sequences, 16% seen once; the top ten hold around 3.7%. Sequencing input: PBMCs or a T cell subset sorted from them (not recorded which). The receptors come from a man between 18 and 29 years old who had mild COVID-19 (a few samples of this study predate the infection). Cell type and time point are not known.

This clonotype was seen only a few times. The V and J genes are TRBV7-9 and TRBJ1-4; possible D gene TRBD1, 5 bases. The CDR3 is made up of 15 amino acids. Deletions cut 0 bases from V and 4 bases from J, with 9 bases between. CDR1 and CDR2 (germline): SEHNR, FQNEAQ (reference sequence). The DNA for the CDR3 is TGTGCCAGCAGCTTAGCCGGACAATTTAATGAAAAACTGTTTTTT. Residues: CASSLAGQFNEKLFF.

The chain employs TRBV9 and TRBJ2-6, with TRBD1 matching 7 bases. Germline V gene sequence: CDR1 SGDLS, CDR2 YYNGEE. This CDR3 is built from 15 residues. V lost 2 bases to trimming and J lost 4 bases; unmatched junction nucleotides: 3. This chain's CDR3 is CASSVTGVGANVLTF. The DNA for the CDR3 is TGTGCCAGCAGCGTCACAGGGGTAGGGGCCAACGTCCTGACTTTC.

The chain uses TRBV4-3 and TRBJ1-1; D unresolved. Between the trimmed V and J ends, which lost 0 bases and 6 bases, there was a span of 20 bases. Per germline, CDR1 LGHNA and CDR2 YSLEER. CDR3 length equals 17 residues. The CDR3 protein is CASSQDIPDLPRAEAFF. The CDR3 coding sequence is TGCGCCAGCAGCCAAGATATCCCCGATCTTCCAAGGGCTGAAGCTTTCTTT.

This clonotype was observed a few times. The chain carries TRBV7-2 and TRBJ1-1; unclear D gene. The V end was cut by 1 base, the J end by 6 bases, with 12 bases between. Germline V lookup: CDR1 SGHTA, CDR2 FQGNSA. The CDR3 sequence is 14 residues long. CDR3 DNA: TGTGCCAGCAGCTTAGAGGCCCTAAGCGCTGAAGCTTTCTTT. Protein product: CASSLEALSAEAFF. The full variable domain, in which reference TRBV7-2 and TRBJ1-1 provide the parts outside the CDR3, is GAGVSQSPSNKVTEKGKDVELRCDPISGHTALYWYRQSLGQGLEFLIYFQGNSAPDKSGLPSDRFSAERTGGSVSTLTIQRTQQEDSAVYLCASSLEALSAEAFFGQGTRLTVV.

This clonotype was picked up a small number of times. J is TRBJ2-7 and V is TRBV29-1; D may be TRBD2 (5 bases). This CDR3 region has 11 residues. Germline CDR1 and CDR2: SQVTM and ANQGSEA. V lost 6 bases, J lost 6 bases, and 12 bases lay in between. The CDR3 coding sequence is TGCAGCGTATCGATGAGCGGCGAGCAGTACGTC. It is translated as CSVSMSGEQYV.

The chain carries TRBV5-1 and TRBJ2-1; tentative D call: TRBD2 (5 bases). This CDR3 has 14 residues. Germline loops: CDR1 SGHRS, CDR2 YFSETQ. V lost 0 bases, J lost 7 bases, and 11 bases lay in between. The CDR3 coding sequence is TGCGCCAGCAGCTTGGCATCCCCGGGGAATGAGCAGTTCTTC. Translated, it gives CASSLASPGNEQFF.

This clonotype was detected ten times or more. V gene TRBV5-5 combines with J gene TRBJ2-2; no reliable D call. The CDR3 spans 17 residues. Germline V gene sequence: CDR1 SGHKS, CDR2 YYEKEE (reference sequence). Between the trimmed V and J ends, which lost 4 bases and 0 bases, there was a span of 16 bases. Written as DNA, the CDR3 is TGTGCCAGCAGCCGGTGGTCATTCCAGGCGAACACCGGGGAGCTGTTTTTT. It yields the protein CASSRWSFQANTGELFF.

This clonotype was seen a single time. The chain links TRBV6-2 or TRBV6-3 to TRBJ2-5; D unclear. The CDR3 is made up of 14 amino acids. The V gene's germline CDR1 is MNHEY and CDR2 SVGEGT. Trimming pared 5 bases from V and 5 bases from J, leaving 15 bases between. CDR3 residues: CASSRSSLWETQYF. The CDR3 region has the DNA TGTGCCAGCAGTCGGTCTAGTCTATGGGAGACCCAGTACTTC.